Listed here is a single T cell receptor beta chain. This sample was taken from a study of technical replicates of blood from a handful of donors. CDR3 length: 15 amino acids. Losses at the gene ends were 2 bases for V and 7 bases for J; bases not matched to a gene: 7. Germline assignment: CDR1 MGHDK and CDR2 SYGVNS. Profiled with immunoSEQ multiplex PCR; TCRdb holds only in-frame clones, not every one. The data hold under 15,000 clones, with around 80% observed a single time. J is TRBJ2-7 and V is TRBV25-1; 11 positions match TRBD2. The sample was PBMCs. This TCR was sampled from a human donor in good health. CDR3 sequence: CASSEETSGNREQYF. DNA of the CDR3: TGTGCCAGCAGTGAAGAGACTAGCGGGAATCGGGAGCAGTACTTC.